Shown below are 28 T cell receptor beta chains from a single sample sequenced in a study of T-cell reconstitution after alpha-beta-depleted transplantation in children. For TCRbeta, the library was prepared with unique molecular identifiers. TCRdb processed the PCR reads anew with MiXCR; each CDR3 protein has one entry. The sample holds about 200,000 distinct CDR3 sequences, around 7% seen once. Material: PBMCs, obtained before TCRalphabeta/CD19-depleted stem cell transplant. The receptors here all came from a boy between 2 and 10 years old with acute lymphoblastic leukemia, due to receive a stem cell transplant.

This clonotype was seen at least ten times. The chain employs TRBV28 and TRBJ1-3; weak D call: TRBD1 (5 bases). The ends were cut back, 6 bases at V and 0 bases at J, with 12 bases in the middle. The germline V gene encodes CDR1 MDHEN and CDR2 SYDVKM. The CDR3 contains 15 residues. The CDR3 DNA reads as TGTGCCAGCAGCTGGGGACCCGACTCTGGAAACACCATATATTTT. It specifies CASSWGPDSGNTIYF. The complete variable domain, with remaining parts taken from reference TRBV28 and TRBJ1-3, reads DVKVTQSSRYLVKRTGEKVFLECVQDMDHENMFWYRQDPGLGLRLIYFSYDVKMKEKGDIPEGYSVSREKKERFSLILESASTNQTSMYLCASSWGPDSGNTIYFGEGSWLTVV.

This clonotype was found many times. The J gene is TRBJ1-6, the V gene TRBV2; 10 bases agree with TRBD1. Germline V gives CDR1 SNHLY, CDR2 FYNNEI. V trimming: 7 bases; J trimming: 6 bases; junction bases outside the gene matches: 9. This CDR3 has 16 amino acids. The CDR3 sequence is CASTQRQGAGNSPLHF. Here the CDR3 DNA reads TGTGCCAGCACCCAACGACAGGGGGCCGGTAATTCACCCCTCCACTTT.

This clonotype was observed at least ten times. The rearrangement joins TRBV10-3 to TRBJ2-1; 9 bases agree with TRBD2. The length of the CDR3 is 18 residues. V was clipped by 0 bases and J by 3 bases; unmatched bases: 9. Germline CDR1 and CDR2: ENHRY and SYGVKD. CDR3 coding DNA: TGTGCCATCAGTGAGTCACAGGGACTAGCAACCGACTACAATGAGCAGTTCTTC. Its translation: CAISESQGLATDYNEQFF.

In its sample, this clonotype was seen many times. The gene calls are TRBV28 and TRBJ2-4; TRBD2 matches at 10 bases. This CDR3 has 19 residues. Trimming removed 5 bases from V and 3 bases from J; junction bases left unmatched: 16. The germline CDR1 and CDR2 sequences are MDHEN and SYDVKM. The CDR3 DNA is TGTGCCAGCAGTCCCGGGACTGTCGCTAGCGGGAGTCTCAAAAACATTCAGTACTTC. As protein: CASSPGTVASGSLKNIQYF.

This clonotype was observed at least ten times. This chain joins TRBV20-1 and TRBJ2-1; 7 bases fit TRBD2. The CDR3 consists of 12 residues. The V gene's germline CDR1 is DFQATT and CDR2 SNEGSKA (reference sequence). Unmatched junction bases numbered 6, after V lost 7 bases and J lost 6 bases. The CDR3 is CSVETSFNEQFF. DNA of the CDR3: TGCAGTGTCGAGACTAGCTTCAATGAGCAGTTCTTC.

This clonotype was counted only a few times. The chain couples TRBV7-2 to TRBJ2-3, with D possibly matching TRBD2 (5 bases). V was clipped by 3 bases and J by 1 base, with 11 bases between them. CDR1 and CDR2 (germline): SGHTA, FQGNSA. This CDR3 has 15 residues. CDR3 DNA sequence: TGTGCCAGCAGCTTCGTGACTATAGGCACAGATACGCAGTATTTT. It codes for CASSFVTIGTDTQYF.

This rearrangement joins TRBV19 to TRBJ2-1; weak D call: TRBD2 (5 bases). The length of the CDR3 is 15 residues. The ends were cut back, 3 bases at V and 2 bases at J, with 11 bases in the middle. Per the germline V gene, CDR1 is LNHDA and CDR2 is SQIVND (reference sequence). The DNA of the CDR3 is TGTGCCAGTAGTATTGGATTTAGCGCCTACAATGAGCAGTTCTTC. Translated, it gives CASSIGFSAYNEQFF.

In this sample, this clonotype turned up many times. The CDR3: CSANQAGGDTQYF. CDR3 nucleotides: TGCAGTGCTAATCAAGCGGGTGGAGATACGCAGTATTTT. The chain links TRBV20-1 to TRBJ2-3, with TRBD2 as a possible D gene (6 bases). V was cut by 4 bases and J by 5 bases, with 13 bases left in between. This CDR3 is built from 13 residues. Germline CDR1 and CDR2: DFQATT and SNEGSKA (reference sequence).

This clonotype was detected many times. The chain is built from TRBV7-2 and TRBJ2-7; the match to TRBD2 covers 7 bases. This CDR3 comprises 13 residues. Germline V lookup: CDR1 SGHTA, CDR2 FQGNSA. J gave up 3 bases and V 5 bases, and 4 bases lay outside the gene matches. DNA for the CDR3: TGTGCCAGCAGCCCACGGACTAGCTACGAGCAGTACTTC. Its translation: CASSPRTSYEQYF. Complete variable domain (other parts from reference TRBV7-2 and TRBJ2-7): GAGVSQSPSNKVTEKGKDVELRCDPISGHTALYWYRQSLGQGLEFLIYFQGNSAPDKSGLPSDRFSAERTGGSVSTLTIQRTQQEDSAVYLCASSPRTSYEQYFGPGTRLTVT.

This clonotype appeared once. V gene TRBV11-2 combines with J gene TRBJ2-6, with TRBD1 matching over 7 bases. V lost 5 bases to trimming and J lost 1 base; unmatched junction nucleotides: 8. The CDR3 runs to 17 residues. Germline CDR1 and CDR2: SGHAT and FQNNGV. This CDR3 reads CASSLWGQLSGANVLTF. The CDR3 nucleotides read TGTGCCAGCAGCCTTTGGGGACAGCTATCTGGGGCCAACGTCCTGACTTTC. Full variable domain (remainder filled in from reference TRBV11-2 and TRBJ2-6): EAGVAQSPRYKIIEKRQSVAFWCNPISGHATLYWYQQILGQGPKLLIQFQNNGVVDDSQLPKDRFSAERLKGVDSTLKIQPAKLEDSAVYLCASSLWGQLSGANVLTFGAGSRLTVL.

This clonotype has just a few counts. J is TRBJ1-2 and V is TRBV16, with 7 bases fitting TRBD1. CDR3 length equals 14 residues. Per germline, CDR1 KGHSY and CDR2 FQNENV. V dropped 6 bases and J dropped 1; count of bases not matched to a gene: 5. In DNA form, the CDR3 reads TGTGCCAGCAGACGGGACAGCCATAACTATGGCTACACCTTC. The encoded protein is CASRRDSHNYGYTF.

This chain uses TRBV12-3 or TRBV12-4 with TRBJ1-1; D call uncertain. Trimming took off 6 bases at V and 4 bases at J, with 12 bases between the two ends. This CDR3 contains 13 residues. This chain's CDR3 is CASSLNTITEAFF. DNA of the CDR3: TGTGCCAGCAGCTTGAATACGATCACTGAAGCTTTCTTT.

This clonotype was recorded many times. This chain's CDR3 is CAINPTGEGYGYTF. The CDR3 DNA sequence: TGTGCCATCAACCCGACAGGGGAGGGGTATGGCTACACCTTC. This sequence joins TRBV10-3 and TRBJ1-2, with 8 bases that match TRBD1. CDR3 length equals 14 residues. Looked up from germline, CDR1 is ENHRY and CDR2 is SYGVKD. J gave up 5 bases and V 7 bases, and 9 bases lay outside the gene matches.

The rearrangement uses TRBV3-1 and TRBJ1-6; D unresolved. Germline values: CDR1 LGHDT, CDR2 YNNKEL (reference sequence). This CDR3 region has 15 residues. V shed 2 bases and J shed 10 bases, with 15 bases lying between them. The CDR3 region is CASSQFGRVDSPLHF. CDR3 in DNA: TGTGCCAGCAGCCAATTTGGTCGGGTGGACTCACCCCTCCACTTT.

This clonotype was counted only a few times. The rearrangement joins TRBV12-3 or TRBV12-4 to TRBJ2-5; 9 nucleotides agree with TRBD1. Trimming took 6 bases from V and 5 from J; bases not matched to a gene: 4. The CDR3 contains 13 residues. This chain's CDR3 is CASSRTGAETQYF. CDR3 nucleotides: TGTGCCAGCAGCAGGACAGGGGCGGAGACCCAGTACTTC.

This clonotype has at least ten counts. The junction differs from germline at one of its ends, possibly a read error. The J gene is TRBJ1-2, the V gene TRBV27, with no clear D. The CDR3 spans 14 residues. Germline V CDR1 and CDR2: MNHEY, SMNVEV (reference sequence). CDR3 protein: CASSWFRLPRCNRF. The CDR3 nucleotides are TGTGCCAGCAGTTGGTTTCGGCTTCCTAGATGCAATAGATTC.

This clonotype has more than one count but fewer than ten. The gene calls are TRBV28 and TRBJ1-5; no firm D call. Germline V gene sequence: CDR1 MDHEN, CDR2 SYDVKM. CDR3 size: 13 residues. Deletions cut 3 bases from V and 13 bases from J, with 16 bases between. In nucleotides, the CDR3 is TGTGCCAGCAGTTTGGATGGAGCGGCGATACAGCATTTT. It codes for CASSLDGAAIQHF.

This clonotype was detected ten times or more. This rearrangement joins TRBV7-2 to TRBJ2-3, with 10 bases lining up with TRBD2. This CDR3 spans 15 amino acids. Germline loops: CDR1 SGHTA, CDR2 FQGNSA. V lost 8 bases to trimming and J lost 4 bases; unmatched junction nucleotides: 9. Written as DNA, the CDR3 is TGTGCCAGCGCCCTAGCGGGAGCTGGTGCAGATACGCAGTATTTT. Translation: CASALAGAGADTQYF. The full variable domain, with the rest looked up from reference TRBV7-2 and TRBJ2-3, is GAGVSQSPSNKVTEKGKDVELRCDPISGHTALYWYRQSLGQGLEFLIYFQGNSAPDKSGLPSDRFSAERTGGSVSTLTIQRTQQEDSAVYLCASALAGAGADTQYFGPGTRLTVL.

This clonotype has at least ten counts. The chain employs TRBV7-3 and TRBJ1-1; tentative D call: TRBD1 (5 bases). V lost 5 bases to trimming and J lost 5 bases, with 9 bases between them. Germline-derived CDR1 and CDR2 are SGHTA and FQGTGA. CDR3 length: 12 residues. The CDR3 DNA follows: TGTGCCAGCAGCCAGGGACGGACTGAAGCTTTCTTT. Amino acid sequence: CASSQGRTEAFF. The whole variable domain, filled in from reference TRBV7-3 and TRBJ1-1, reads GAGVSQTPSNKVTEKGKYVELRCDPISGHTALYWYRQSLGQGPEFLIYFQGTGAADDSGLPNDRFFAVRPEGSVSTLKIQRTERGDSAVYLCASSQGRTEAFFGQGTRLTVV.

Concerning this clonotype: A clone one base away is much larger, so this may be a read error. J is TRBJ2-3 and V is TRBV9, with D perhaps matching TRBD1 (5 bases). The V gene's germline CDR1 is SGDLS and CDR2 YYNGEE. The CDR3 runs 15 residues. V gave up 2 bases and J gave up 1 base, with 11 bases separating them. This chain's CDR3 is CASSVGASGTDTQYF. DNA for the CDR3: TGTGCCAGCAGCGTTGGGGCCTCCGGCACAGATACGCAGTATTTT.

This clonotype was seen at least ten times. The V and J genes are TRBV29-1 and TRBJ2-1, with 12 nucleotides matching TRBD2. J lost 9 bases, V lost 6 bases, and 12 bases had no gene match. The CDR3 is made up of 15 amino acids. Germline V gene data show CDR1 as SQVTM and CDR2 as ANQGSEA. Here the CDR3 DNA reads TGCAGCGTGGAACGACTAGCGGGAGTCCTCGGTGAGCAGTTCTTC. Amino acids: CSVERLAGVLGEQFF.

This clonotype was observed at least ten times. J is TRBJ1-2 and V is TRBV5-1; D is possibly TRBD1 (6 bases). Germline V CDR1 and CDR2: SGHRS, YFSETQ. This CDR3 comprises 15 residues. Between the trimmed V and J ends, which lost 4 bases and 7 bases, there was a span of 20 bases. CDR3 sequence (DNA): TGCGCCAGCAGCCTATACCCGGAACAGGGTCGTGGCTACACCTTC. This gives the protein CASSLYPEQGRGYTF.

This clonotype was detected ten times or more. The V gene is TRBV28, the J gene TRBJ2-1, with TRBD1 identical over 9 bases. The junction had 8 bases not matched to a gene; V was cut back by 4 bases and J by 10 bases. Per germline, CDR1 MDHEN and CDR2 SYDVKM. CDR3 length equals 14 residues. The CDR3 region is CASSSGQGVVEQFF. In DNA form, the CDR3 reads TGTGCCAGCAGTTCGGGACAGGGCGTCGTCGAGCAGTTCTTC.

The table lists this clonotype with a few counts. V is TRBV27 and J is TRBJ2-1; D might be TRBD2 (7 bases). CDR3 length equals 15 residues. V was shortened by 5 bases and J by 5 bases, with 16 bases between the two germline ends. Germline V CDR1 and CDR2: MNHEY, SMNVEV (reference sequence). The CDR3 reads CASSRERGGDNEQFF. DNA for the CDR3: TGTGCCAGCAGTCGGGAAAGGGGGGGAGACAATGAGCAGTTCTTC.

This clonotype was detected only a few times. The chain couples TRBV20-1 to TRBJ2-5, with 10 bases matching TRBD2. The CDR3 covers 13 residues. Germline lookup yields CDR1 DFQATT and CDR2 SNEGSKA (reference sequence). Written as DNA, the CDR3 is TGCGGGGGGTTAGCGGGAGGTTTAAAGACCCAGTACTTC. Encoded protein: CGGLAGGLKTQYF.

The chain couples TRBV18 to TRBJ2-1; D gene ambiguous. Germline V lookup: CDR1 KGHSH, CDR2 LQKENI. Trimming took 3 bases from V and 7 from J, leaving 10 bases between them. There are 13 residues in the CDR3. In DNA, the CDR3 is TGTGCCAGCTCACCGAGCGAGTTAAATGAGCAGTTCTTC. This translates into CASSPSELNEQFF.

This chain uses TRBV20-1 with TRBJ2-5, with TRBD1 matching 7 bases. The CDR3 covers 13 residues. Germline assignment: CDR1 DFQATT and CDR2 SNEGSKA (reference sequence). J gave up 2 bases and V 3 bases, and 3 bases lay outside the gene matches. The CDR3 loop reads CSARPGQQETQYF. The CDR3 DNA reads as TGCAGTGCTAGGCCGGGACAGCAAGAGACCCAGTACTTC.

Turning to this clonotype: This sequence may be a read error, since a much larger clone differs from it by one base. The V and J genes are TRBV4-3 and TRBJ2-2; no definite D call. V lost 0 bases and J lost 1, with 3 bases in between. The CDR3 sequence is 14 residues long. The V gene's germline CDR1 is LGHNA and CDR2 YSLEER. The CDR3 coding sequence is TGCGCCAGCAGCCAAGATAGGAACACCGGGGAGCTGTTTTTT. It encodes CASSQDRNTGELFF.